This entry is about one T cell receptor beta chain. It lacks a known antigen. The record has no base qualities; no much larger clone is one base away. The sample comes from a study of response to subunit inactivated influenza vaccine (dated by TCRdb to the late 2010s). Some background on the complete study: Deep quantitative profiling of the T cell receptor repertoire was used in the study to follow responses to a trivalent subunit inactivated influenza vaccine.

Library preparation used RT-PCR. This sample was sequenced with an Illumina HiSeq 2500. Using fastp trimming at Q25 and MiXCR clonotype assembly, TCRdb reanalyzed the public sequencing data and kept in-frame beta chains. For every CDR3 protein sequence, its rows merge into one entry that carries the most common genes and DNA. The table for this sample lists roughly 670,000 distinct CDR3 sequences; around 15% of them were counted only once. The ten largest make up roughly 7.2% of the sample. Overall study results and their limits: The authors proposed that each seasonal influenza vaccination may bring in only a limited number of new T cells.

After removal of 2 bases from V and 2 bases from J, the junction retains 9 bases not matched to a gene. Looking up the germline V gene (reference sequence) yields CDR1 LNHNV and CDR2 YYDKDF. The CDR3 sequence holds 17 residues, the cysteine and phenylalanine included. Left in the record is the CDR3 DNA by itself, 51 bases read in frame from the first base. The starting material was PBMCs from blood, obtained 14 to 15 days before vaccination. The chain is assembled from TRBV15 and TRBJ2-1, with TRBD2 matching 7 junction bases. The TCR sequence derives from a man aged 45-60 years who received an inactivated influenza vaccine. Donor details come from another sample of the same person, matched by shared clones. The DNA reads TGTGCCACCAGCAGACCCCCAACTCGGGAGGCCTACAATGAGCAGTTCTTC. It translates to CATSRPPTREAYNEQFF.